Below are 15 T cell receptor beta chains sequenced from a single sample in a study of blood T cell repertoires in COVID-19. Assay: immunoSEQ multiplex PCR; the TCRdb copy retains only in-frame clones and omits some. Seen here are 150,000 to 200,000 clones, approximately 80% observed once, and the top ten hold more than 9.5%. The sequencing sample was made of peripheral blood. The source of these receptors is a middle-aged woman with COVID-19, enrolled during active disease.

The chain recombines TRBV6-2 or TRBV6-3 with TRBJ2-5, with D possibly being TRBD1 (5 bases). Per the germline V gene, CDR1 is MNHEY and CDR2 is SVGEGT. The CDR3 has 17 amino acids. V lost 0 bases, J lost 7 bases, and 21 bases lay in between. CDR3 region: CASSYSRLKGGAGTQYF. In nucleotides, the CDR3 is TGTGCCAGCAGTTACTCGCGGTTGAAGGGTGGGGCCGGGACCCAGTACTTC.

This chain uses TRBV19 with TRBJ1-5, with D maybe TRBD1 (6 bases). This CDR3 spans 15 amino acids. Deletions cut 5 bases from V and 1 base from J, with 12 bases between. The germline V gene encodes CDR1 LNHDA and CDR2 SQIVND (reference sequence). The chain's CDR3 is CASSPRGQSNQPQHF. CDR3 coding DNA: TGTGCCAGTAGTCCCCGTGGACAGAGCAATCAGCCCCAGCATTTT.

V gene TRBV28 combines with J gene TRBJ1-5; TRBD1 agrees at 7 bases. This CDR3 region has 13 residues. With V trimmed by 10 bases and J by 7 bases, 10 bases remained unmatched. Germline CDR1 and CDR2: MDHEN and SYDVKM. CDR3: CATTAGGSQPQHF. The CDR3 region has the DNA TGTGCCACCACAGCAGGGGGTAGCCAGCCCCAGCATTTT.

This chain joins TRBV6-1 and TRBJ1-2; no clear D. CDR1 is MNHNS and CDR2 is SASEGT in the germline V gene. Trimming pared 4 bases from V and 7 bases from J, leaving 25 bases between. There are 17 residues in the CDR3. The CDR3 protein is CASSASIRAPREFGYTF. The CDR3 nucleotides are TGTGCCAGCAGTGCTTCTATCCGGGCCCCTAGGGAGTTTGGCTACACCTTC.

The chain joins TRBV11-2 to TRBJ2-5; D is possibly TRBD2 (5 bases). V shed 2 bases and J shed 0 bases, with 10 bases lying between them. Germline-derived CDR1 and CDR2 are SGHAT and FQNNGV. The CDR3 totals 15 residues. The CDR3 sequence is CASSLTRGYQETQYF. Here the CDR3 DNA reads TGTGCCAGCAGCTTAACTCGCGGGTACCAAGAGACCCAGTACTTC.

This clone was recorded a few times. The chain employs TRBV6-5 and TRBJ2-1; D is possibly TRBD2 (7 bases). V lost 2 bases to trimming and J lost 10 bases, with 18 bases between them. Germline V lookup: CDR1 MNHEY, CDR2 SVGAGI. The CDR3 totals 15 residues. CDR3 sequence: CASSYDRGAGKEQFF. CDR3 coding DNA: TGTGCCAGCAGTTACGACCGGGGGGCGGGGAAAGAGCAGTTCTTC.

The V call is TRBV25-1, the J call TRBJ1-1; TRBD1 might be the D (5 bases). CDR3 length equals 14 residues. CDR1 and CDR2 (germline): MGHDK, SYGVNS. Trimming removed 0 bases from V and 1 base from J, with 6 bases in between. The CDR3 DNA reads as TGTGCCAGCAGTGAATATACAGGGAACACTGAAGCTTTCTTT. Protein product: CASSEYTGNTEAFF.

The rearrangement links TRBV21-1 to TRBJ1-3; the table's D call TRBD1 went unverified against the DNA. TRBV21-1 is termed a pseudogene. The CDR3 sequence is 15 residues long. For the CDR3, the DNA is TGTGCCACCTATGGTGGGGGACACTCTGGAAACACCATATATTTT. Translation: CATYGGGHSGNTIYF.

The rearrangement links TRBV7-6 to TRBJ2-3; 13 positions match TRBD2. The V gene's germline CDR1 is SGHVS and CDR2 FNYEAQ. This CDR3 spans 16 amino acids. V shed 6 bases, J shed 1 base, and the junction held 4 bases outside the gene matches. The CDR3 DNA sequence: TGTGCCAGCAGGGTAGGGACTAGCGGGGGCACAGATACGCAGTATTTT. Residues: CASRVGTSGGTDTQYF.

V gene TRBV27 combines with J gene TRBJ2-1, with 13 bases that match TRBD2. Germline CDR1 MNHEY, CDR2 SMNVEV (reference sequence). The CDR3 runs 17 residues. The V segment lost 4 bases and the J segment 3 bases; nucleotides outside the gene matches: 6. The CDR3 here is CASSSTGTSGNYNEQFF. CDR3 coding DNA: TGTGCCAGCAGTTCCACCGGGACTAGCGGGAACTACAATGAGCAGTTCTTC.

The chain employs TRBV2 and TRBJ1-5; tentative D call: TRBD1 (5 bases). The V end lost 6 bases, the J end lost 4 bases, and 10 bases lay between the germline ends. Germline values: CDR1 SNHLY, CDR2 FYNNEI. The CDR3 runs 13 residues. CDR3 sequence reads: CASSDSQNQPQHF. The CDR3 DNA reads TGTGCCAGCAGCGACAGCCAGAATCAGCCCCAGCATTTT.

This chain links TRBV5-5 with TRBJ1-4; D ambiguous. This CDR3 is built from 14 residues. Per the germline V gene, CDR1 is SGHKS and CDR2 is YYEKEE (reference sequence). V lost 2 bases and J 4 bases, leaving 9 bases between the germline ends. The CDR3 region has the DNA TGTGCCAGCAGCTTTCTGAGGAGTAATGAAAAACTGTTTTTT. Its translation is CASSFLRSNEKLFF.

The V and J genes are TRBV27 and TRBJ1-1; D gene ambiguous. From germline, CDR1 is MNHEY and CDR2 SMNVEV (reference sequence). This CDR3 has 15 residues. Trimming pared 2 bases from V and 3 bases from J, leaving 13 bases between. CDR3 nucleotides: TGTGCCAGCAGTTTAGGCCCCCCCGGGGACACTGAAGCTTTCTTT. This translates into CASSLGPPGDTEAFF.

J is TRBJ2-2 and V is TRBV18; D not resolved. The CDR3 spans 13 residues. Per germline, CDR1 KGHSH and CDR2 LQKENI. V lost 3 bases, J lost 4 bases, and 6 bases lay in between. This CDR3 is CASSPPSTGELFF. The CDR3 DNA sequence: TGTGCCAGCTCACCGCCCAGCACCGGGGAGCTGTTTTTT.

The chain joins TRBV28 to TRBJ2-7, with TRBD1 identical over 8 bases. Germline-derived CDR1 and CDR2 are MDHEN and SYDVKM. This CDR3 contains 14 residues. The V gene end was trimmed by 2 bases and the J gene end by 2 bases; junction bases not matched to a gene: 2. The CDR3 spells CASSLGTGTYEQYF. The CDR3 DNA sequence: TGTGCCAGCAGTTTAGGGACAGGAACCTACGAGCAGTACTTC.